Described below is a single T cell receptor beta chain sequence and its context. Its matching antigen is unknown. TCRdb redid the calling of the multiplex PCR reads with MiXCR, one entry per CDR3 protein. The sample yields around 70,000 distinct CDR3 sequences, approximately 47% seen once. This CDR3 contains 15 residues. CDR1 is SQVTM and CDR2 is ANQGSEA in the germline V gene. After removal of 8 bases from V and 3 bases from J, the junction contained 12 bases not matched to a gene. This record comes from a study of breast tumors, draining lymph nodes, adjacent tissues. Broader study findings: Compared with lymph nodes, tumors were less diverse; compared with nontumor tissue, more. That most tumor T cells come from lymph nodes remained unproven. Most tumor T cells seemingly derive from lymph node, then expand in tumor.

The sequenced material came from breast tumor tissue. This chain links TRBV29-1 with TRBJ2-1; 8 bases match TRBD2. The sequence was obtained from a female donor with breast cancer. Some clones in this sample may be carry-over from other donors' samples. The CDR3 coding sequence is TGCAGCTCACCACCGAGGGCGGGGGGCTACAATGAGCAGTTCTTC. Protein product: CSSPPRAGGYNEQFF.